The clone carrying this T cell receptor beta chain was seen only once. This sample is part of a study of blood T cell repertoires in COVID-19. Study summary: Sites in the United States, Italy and Spain provided acute and convalescent COVID-19 samples.

Between the trimmed V and J ends, which lost 0 bases and 2 bases, there was a span of 7 bases. The length of the CDR3 is 13 residues. Per the germline V gene, CDR1 is GTSNPN and CDR2 is SVGIG (reference sequence). The assay was immunoSEQ multiplex PCR, and TCRdb's table has in-frame clones only and misses some. This table has roughly 270,000 clones, roughly 80% appearing once. The chain combines TRBV30 with TRBJ2-5; D unclear. The sequencing sample was made of PBMCs or T cells enriched from blood (not recorded which). This clonotype was sampled from a man aged 35 to 55 who had been exposed to COVID-19. The CDR3 DNA reads as TGTGCCTGGAGTGTAGTCGGGCAAGAGACCCAGTACTTC. It yields the protein CAWSVVGQETQYF. The whole variable domain, filled in from reference TRBV30 and TRBJ2-5, reads SQTIHQWPATLVQPVGSPLSLECTVEGTSNPNLYWYRQAAGRGLQLLFYSVGIGQISSEVPQNLSASRPQDRQFILSSKKLLLSDSGFYLCAWSVVGQETQYFGPGTRLLVL.